Listed below are T cell receptor beta chains from one sample, sequenced in a study of cytotoxic CD8 clonotypes in ibrutinib-treated CLL. Method: immunoSEQ multiplex PCR; TCRdb's copy keeps in-frame clones and lacks some. The data contain approximately 130,000 clones, 84% of them seen just once; the ten biggest clones take up less than 4%. Specimen: PBMCs, collected after 24 months of ibrutinib treatment. The receptors come from a human donor with chronic lymphocytic leukemia. Each CDR3 is given with its conserved first and last residue. The D gene is left open where the match is weak. Not every row has a clone size; where given, it reads once, few, many or a size class.

d_call	j_call	clone_size	v_call	cdr3_aa	cdr3_nt
TRBD1	TRBJ1-1	once	TRBV6-6	CASRRGTGWNTEAFF	TGTGCCAGCAGGCGCGGGACAGGGTGGAACACTGAAGCTTTCTTT
-	TRBJ2-5	-	TRBV18	CASSPSDPAETQYF	TGTGCCAGCTCTCCCTCAGACCCGGCGGAGACCCAGTACTTC
-	TRBJ2-3	-	TRBV7-2	CASSRRRSTGTDTQYF	TGTGCCAGCAGCCGGAGACGGAGTACCGGCACAGATACGCAGTATTTT
-	TRBJ2-3	-	TRBV5-4	CASSDGGNTDTQYF	TGTGCCAGCAGCGACGGGGGAAACACAGATACGCAGTATTTT
-	TRBJ2-1	-	TRBV7-2	CASSLAGRVNEQFF	TGTGCCAGCAGCTTAGCCGGCAGGGTTAATGAGCAGTTCTTC
-	TRBJ2-7	-	TRBV6-5	CASSLRDGQGYEQYF	TGTGCCAGCAGCCTCCGGGACGGACAAGGTTACGAGCAGTACTTC
-	TRBJ2-7	-	TRBV6-6	CASSQTRNPGYEQYF	TGTGCCAGCAGCCAGACTCGGAACCCAGGGTACGAGCAGTACTTC
-	TRBJ1-1	-	TRBV2	CASSAQGNTEAFF	TGTGCCAGCAGTGCACAGGGGAACACTGAAGCTTTCTTT
TRBD1	TRBJ1-3	few	TRBV30	CAWHTGGSGNTIYF	TGTGCCTGGCATACAGGGGGCTCTGGAAACACCATATATTTT
TRBD1	TRBJ1-2	once	TRBV7-8	CASSLVRDRGSGGDGYTF	TGTGCCAGCAGCTTAGTCCGGGACAGGGGTTCTGGGGGTGATGGCTACACCTTC
-	TRBJ1-1	-	TRBV7-2	CASSSREGGVTEAFF	TGTGCCAGCAGCTCCCGCGAGGGGGGGGTGACTGAAGCTTTCTTT
TRBD1	TRBJ1-1	-	TRBV6-1	CASSRDRADTEAFF	TGTGCCAGCAGTAGGGACAGGGCGGACACTGAAGCTTTCTTT
-	TRBJ1-1	-	TRBV10-1	CASSERAGSPGTEAFF	TGCGCCAGCAGTGAGAGGGCAGGGTCTCCGGGCACTGAAGCTTTCTTT
-	TRBJ1-2	once	TRBV5-1	CASSLGSGNYGYTF	TGCGCCAGCAGCTTGGGATCGGGGAACTATGGCTACACCTTC
-	TRBJ2-3	few	TRBV11-1	CASSLAVNTGADTQYF	TGTGCCAGCAGCTTAGCGGTGAATACGGGGGCAGATACGCAGTATTTT
-	TRBJ1-3	-	TRBV5-1	CASSSEGTSGNTIYF	TGCGCCAGCAGCTCCGAGGGTACCTCTGGAAACACCATATATTTT
TRBD1	TRBJ2-7	once	TRBV5-4	CASSAGQGGLYEQYF	TGTGCCAGCAGCGCGGGACAGGGCGGGCTCTACGAGCAGTACTTC
-	TRBJ2-3	-	TRBV18	CASSPPGGRVRDTQYF	TGTGCCAGCTCACCACCGGGGGGCAGGGTGAGAGATACGCAGTATTTT
TRBD1	TRBJ2-7	-	TRBV7-6	CASSSLTGSYEQYF	TGTGCCAGCAGCTCTTTGACAGGGTCCTACGAGCAGTACTTC
-	TRBJ1-5	-	TRBV6-1	CASSDSNQPQHF	TGTGCCAGCAGTGACAGCAATCAGCCCCAGCATTTT
-	TRBJ2-7	-	TRBV15	CATSRGGLAYEQYF	TGTGCCACCAGCAGAGGGGGGCTAGCCTACGAGCAGTACTTC
TRBD1	TRBJ1-4	-	TRBV11-2	CASSLTGVSEKLFF	TGTGCCAGCAGCTTAACAGGGGTTAGTGAAAAACTGTTTTTT
-	TRBJ2-5	-	TRBV7-2	CASSSRDPQETQYF	TGTGCCAGCAGCTCCAGAGATCCTCAAGAGACCCAGTACTTC
-	TRBJ1-4	-	TRBV30	CAWSRGRNEKLFF	TGTGCCTGGAGTCGGGGTCGAAATGAAAAACTGTTTTTT
-	TRBJ2-7	-	TRBV7-2	CASSSRRQVLDEQYF	TGTGCCAGCAGTTCTAGACGACAGGTTCTCGACGAGCAGTACTTC
TRBD2	TRBJ2-5	-	TRBV5-6	CASSLGLAGQETQYF	TGTGCCAGCAGCTTAGGGCTAGCGGGACAAGAGACCCAGTACTTC
-	TRBJ1-1	few	TRBV27	CASSLFPDTEAFF	TGTGCCAGCAGTTTATTTCCGGACACTGAAGCTTTCTTT
-	TRBJ1-3	-	TRBV6-1	CASSLQGNTIYF	TGTGCCAGCAGTTTACAGGGAAACACCATATATTTT
-	TRBJ2-7	-	TRBV5-1	CASCRDTSYEQYF	TGCGCCAGCTGCCGGGACACTTCCTACGAGCAGTACTTC
-	TRBJ2-3	-	TRBV5-4	CASSLWLGKRLEDTQYF	TGTGCCAGCAGCTTGTGGTTGGGCAAGAGACTGGAAGATACGCAGTATTTT
-	TRBJ1-1	-	TRBV30	CAWSRNPGTAEAFF	TGTGCCTGGAGTCGAAATCCCGGGACCGCCGAAGCTTTCTTT
-	TRBJ1-1	-	TRBV6-5	CASSSPWPALNTEAFF	TGTGCCAGCAGTTCCCCCTGGCCAGCCTTGAACACTGAAGCTTTCTTT
TRBD1	TRBJ2-1	-	TRBV19	CASSIFPGQGPTIYNEQFF	TGTGCCAGTAGTATTTTCCCGGGACAGGGACCTACTATTTACAATGAGCAGTTCTTC
-	TRBJ2-1	-	TRBV5-4	CASSQPKGYNEQFF	TGTGCCAGCAGCCAACCGAAAGGCTACAATGAGCAGTTCTTC
TRBD1	TRBJ1-4	once	TRBV7-6	CASSLGQGNEKLFF	TGTGCCAGCAGCTTGGGACAGGGAAATGAAAAACTGTTTTTT
TRBD1	TRBJ1-1	-	TRBV5-4	CASSRQTGSVNTEAFF	TGTGCCAGCAGCAGACAGACAGGGTCGGTGAACACTGAAGCTTTCTTT
-	TRBJ2-5	-	TRBV7-9	CASSLADFQETQYF	TGTGCCAGCAGCTTAGCTGACTTCCAAGAGACCCAGTACTTC
TRBD1	TRBJ1-1	once	TRBV5-4	CANTGGLFETEAFF	TGTGCCAACACAGGGGGCCTGTTTGAGACTGAAGCTTTCTTT
TRBD1	TRBJ1-1	few	TRBV18	CASSPRTGLEAFF	TGTGCCAGCTCACCACGGACAGGGCTTGAAGCTTTCTTT
TRBD2	TRBJ2-5	-	TRBV5-4	CASSLAGGAETQYF	TGTGCCAGCAGCTTAGCGGGGGGCGCTGAGACCCAGTACTTC
TRBD1	TRBJ2-2	-	TRBV19	CASTRTGGATGELFF	TGTGCCAGTACCCGGACAGGGGGCGCAACCGGGGAGCTGTTTTTT
TRBD2	TRBJ2-1	few	TRBV4-3	CASSPTRGGHNEQFF	TGCGCCAGCAGCCCCACACGGGGGGGCCACAATGAGCAGTTCTTC
-	TRBJ1-4	-	TRBV10-3	CAISEPIPGRREKLFF	TGTGCCATCAGTGAGCCGATTCCGGGACGTCGCGAAAAACTGTTTTTT
TRBD1	TRBJ1-1	once	TRBV19	CASSIQWTGNTEAFF	TGTGCCAGTAGTATACAGTGGACAGGGAACACTGAAGCTTTCTTT
-	TRBJ2-3	-	TRBV7-2	CASSLQSTDTQYF	TGTGCCAGCAGCCTACAGAGCACAGATACGCAGTATTTT
-	TRBJ2-5	-	TRBV5-1	CASSTPGVQETQYF	TGCGCCAGCAGCACACCTGGGGTCCAAGAGACCCAGTACTTC
-	TRBJ1-6	-	TRBV10-3	CAIRRGENSPLHF	TGTGCCATACGACGAGGGGAAAATTCACCCCTCCACTTT
TRBD2	TRBJ2-3	-	TRBV6-4	CASSEGRGDTQYF	TGTGCCAGCAGTGAGGGGAGGGGTGATACGCAGTATTTT
-	TRBJ1-2	-	TRBV11-2	CASSLNVWIRDGYTF	TGTGCCAGCAGCTTAAATGTGTGGATTAGGGATGGCTACACCTTC
-	TRBJ1-2	-	TRBV6-1	CASSEVTDLKGNYGYTF	TGTGCCAGCAGTGAAGTCACAGACCTTAAAGGTAACTATGGCTACACCTTC
-	TRBJ1-5	-	TRBV7-9	CASSLVGRNQPQHF	TGTGCCAGCAGCTTAGTCGGCCGAAATCAGCCCCAGCATTTT
TRBD1	TRBJ2-4	-	TRBV7-2	CASSLRTGPSTLAKNIQYF	TGTGCCAGCAGCTTACGGACAGGGCCATCTACACTAGCCAAAAACATTCAGTACTTC